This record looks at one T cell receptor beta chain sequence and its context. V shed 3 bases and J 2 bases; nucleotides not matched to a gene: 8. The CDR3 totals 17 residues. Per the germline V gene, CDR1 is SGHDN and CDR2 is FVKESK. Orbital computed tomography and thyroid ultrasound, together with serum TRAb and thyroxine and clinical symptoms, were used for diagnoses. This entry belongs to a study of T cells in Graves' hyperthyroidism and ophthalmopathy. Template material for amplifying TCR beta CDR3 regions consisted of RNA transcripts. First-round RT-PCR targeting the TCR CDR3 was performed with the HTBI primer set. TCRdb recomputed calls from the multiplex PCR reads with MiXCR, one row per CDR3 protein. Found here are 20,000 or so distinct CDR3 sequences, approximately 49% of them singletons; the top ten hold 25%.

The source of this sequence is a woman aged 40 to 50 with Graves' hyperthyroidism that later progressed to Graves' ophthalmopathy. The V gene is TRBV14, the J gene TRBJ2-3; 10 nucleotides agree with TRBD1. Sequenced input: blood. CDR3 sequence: CASSHDRGPGNTDTQYF. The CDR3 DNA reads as TGTGCCAGCAGCCATGACAGGGGGCCTGGAAACACAGATACGCAGTATTTT.